These T cell receptor beta chains were read from a single sample in a study of response to subunit inactivated influenza vaccine. MiXCR, applied by TCRdb to the RT-PCR reads, yields one record per CDR3 protein. Here the sample spans roughly 500,000 distinct CDR3 sequences, 25% being singletons. Source: CD4+ T cells sorted from PBMCs, taken 5 days after vaccination. The source is a man aged 45-65 years who received an inactivated influenza vaccine. CDR3s include the opening cysteine and the closing phenylalanine or tryptophan. The order of the fields is clone size, V gene, D gene, J gene, CDR3 protein, CDR3 DNA. The D gene is left open where the match is weak. The size field is filled for only some rows; it gives once, few, many or a size class.

once	TRBV5-1	-	TRBJ2-5	CASSVYLGSETQYF	TGCGCCAGCAGTGTCTACCTCGGTAGTGAGACCCAGTACTTC
-	TRBV6-5	-	TRBJ2-3	CASSYASSKRRASLDTQYF	TGTGCCAGCAGTTACGCTTCCTCCAAGAGGAGGGCCTCGTTAGATACGCAGTATTTT
many	TRBV7-9	-	TRBJ2-5	CASSSHVETQYF	TGTGCCAGCAGCAGTCACGTCGAGACCCAGTACTTC
many	TRBV5-1	TRBD2	TRBJ2-1	CASSLIGGARNEQFF	TGCGCCAGCAGCCTGATCGGGGGGGCCAGGAATGAGCAGTTCTTC
few	TRBV6-6	-	TRBJ2-4	CASSPGPQGIQYF	TGTGCCAGCAGTCCGGGGCCCCAAGGCATTCAGTACTTC
-	TRBV11-2	-	TRBJ2-3	CASSSPFLADSHSDTQYF	TGTGCCAGCAGCTCGCCCTTCCTCGCTGACAGTCACTCAGATACGCAGTATTTT
-	TRBV20-1	TRBD2	TRBJ2-7	CSARDVASGRSYEQYF	TGCAGTGCTAGAGATGTGGCTAGCGGAAGGTCATACGAGCAGTACTTC
-	TRBV20-1	-	TRBJ1-1	CSARGVDRTNTEAFF	TGCAGTGCTAGAGGGGTAGACAGAACGAACACTGAAGCTTTCTTT
once	TRBV28	-	TRBJ2-1	CASRTSLDEQFF	TGTGCCAGCAGGACCTCTCTCGATGAGCAGTTCTTC
-	TRBV20-1	-	TRBJ1-5	CSARDSSQRGFNQPQHF	TGCAGTGCTAGAGACTCCTCGCAGAGGGGTTTCAATCAGCCCCAGCATTTT
-	TRBV7-9	-	TRBJ2-7	CASRADGSIGYEQYF	TGTGCCAGCAGGGCGGACGGGTCTATTGGCTACGAGCAGTACTTC
few	TRBV28	-	TRBJ2-2	CASSSGAVNTGELFF	TGTGCCAGCAGTTCAGGGGCTGTAAACACCGGGGAGCTGTTTTTT
few	TRBV7-6	-	TRBJ2-3	CASSLGMTDTQYF	TGTGCCAGCAGCTTAGGCATGACAGATACGCAGTATTTT
-	TRBV5-1	TRBD2	TRBJ2-2	CASSLVVGGTGELFF	TGCGCCAGCAGCTTGGTCGTCGGGGGGACCGGGGAGCTGTTTTTT
few	TRBV6-2/TRBV6-3	TRBD1	TRBJ2-7	CASSYRLPGQGLDEQYF	TGTGCCAGCAGTTACAGATTACCGGGACAGGGGCTCGACGAGCAGTACTTC
-	TRBV2	TRBD1	TRBJ2-5	CASSDTGGRTQYF	TGTGCCAGCAGTGATACAGGGGGGAGGACCCAGTACTTC
-	TRBV11-3	TRBD1	TRBJ2-2	CASSLDGTGTNTGELFF	TGTGCCAGCAGCTTAGACGGGACAGGGACGAACACCGGGGAGCTGTTTTTT
-	TRBV18	-	TRBJ2-7	CASSPQSVSYEQYF	TGTGCCAGCTCGCCGCAAAGCGTCTCCTACGAGCAGTACTTC
-	TRBV10-3	-	TRBJ2-1	CAISESGAGVGNEQFF	TGTGCCATCAGTGAGTCGGGGGCGGGAGTGGGCAATGAGCAGTTCTTC
-	TRBV2	-	TRBJ2-3	CASRAGSSTDTQYF	TGTGCCAGCAGAGCAGGGTCTAGCACAGATACGCAGTATTTT
once	TRBV11-3	-	TRBJ2-2	CASSLGPSTGELFF	TGTGCCAGCAGCTTAGGACCGAGCACCGGGGAGCTGTTTTTT
few	TRBV7-3	-	TRBJ2-2	CASSPGQTRYAGELFF	TGTGCCAGCAGCCCTGGACAGACCAGATACGCCGGGGAGCTGTTTTTT
-	TRBV6-6	TRBD2	TRBJ2-4	CASSSGGLNIQYF	TGTGCCAGCAGTTCCGGGGGGTTGAACATTCAGTACTTC
-	TRBV6-2/TRBV6-3	TRBD1	TRBJ1-1	CASRWDRRLTEAFF	TGTGCCAGCAGGTGGGACAGACGACTCACTGAAGCTTTCTTT
few	TRBV5-1	-	TRBJ2-5	CASSFRGGQGQETQYF	TGCGCCAGCAGCTTCCGTGGGGGGCAGGGCCAAGAGACCCAGTACTTC
-	TRBV28	-	TRBJ2-5	CASSFFQQETQYF	TGTGCCAGCAGTTTTTTTCAGCAAGAGACCCAGTACTTC
few	TRBV3-1	-	TRBJ2-2	CASSPQGSRGELFF	TGTGCCAGCAGCCCACAGGGTTCGAGGGGGGAGCTGTTTTTT
-	TRBV5-1	-	TRBJ1-2	CASSFYGTDNYGYTF	TGCGCCAGCAGCTTTTATGGGACGGATAACTATGGCTACACCTTC
few	TRBV12-3/TRBV12-4	-	TRBJ1-1	CASSLISVNTEAFF	TGTGCCAGCAGTTTAATCTCAGTGAACACTGAAGCTTTCTTT
-	TRBV28	TRBD1	TRBJ2-2	CASRGTANTGELFF	TGTGCCAGCAGAGGGACAGCGAACACCGGGGAGCTGTTTTTT
-	TRBV7-2	TRBD1	TRBJ2-4	CASSRQGVAKNIQYF	TGTGCCAGCAGCCGACAGGGGGTGGCCAAAAACATTCAGTACTTC
-	TRBV6-6	-	TRBJ1-3	CASARSGNTIYF	TGTGCCAGCGCGCGGTCTGGAAACACCATATATTTT
few	TRBV9	TRBD2	TRBJ2-7	CASSVDGRASSEQYF	TGTGCCAGCAGCGTAGACGGGAGGGCCTCGAGCGAGCAGTACTTC
-	TRBV7-9	TRBD2	TRBJ2-2	CASSERLAAGELFF	TGTGCCAGCAGTGAGAGACTAGCAGCCGGGGAGCTGTTTTTT
-	TRBV4-1	TRBD1	TRBJ1-1	CASSQTSVPGQAEAFF	TGCGCCAGCAGCCAAACCAGCGTCCCGGGACAGGCTGAAGCTTTCTTT
few	TRBV4-3	TRBD2	TRBJ2-7	CASSQGRGATYEQYF	TGCGCCAGCAGCCAGGGGCGGGGGGCAACCTACGAGCAGTACTTC
-	TRBV20-1	TRBD2	TRBJ2-1	CSAGGGSGRLTYNEQFF	TGCAGTGCTGGGGGGGGTAGCGGGAGGTTAACCTACAATGAGCAGTTCTTC
-	TRBV20-1	TRBD2	TRBJ2-7	CSARGQRGSYEQYF	TGCAGTGCTAGGGGCCAGCGGGGCTCCTACGAGCAGTACTTC
few	TRBV4-3	TRBD2	TRBJ2-1	CASSQAASGRGRSYNEQFF	TGCGCCAGCAGCCAAGCGGCTAGCGGGAGGGGCCGCTCCTACAATGAGCAGTTCTTC
few	TRBV27	TRBD2	TRBJ2-2	CASSPGTSGTGELFF	TGTGCCAGCAGTCCCGGGACTAGCGGCACCGGGGAGCTGTTTTTT
-	TRBV6-2/TRBV6-3	TRBD1	TRBJ1-1	CASSRGLFTEAFF	TGTGCCAGCAGCAGGGGGCTGTTCACTGAAGCTTTCTTT
few	TRBV28	-	TRBJ1-2	CASSFGNNYGYTF	TGTGCCAGCAGTTTTGGCAATAACTATGGCTACACCTTC
-	TRBV5-6	-	TRBJ2-5	CASSHVGSRETQYF	TGTGCCAGCAGCCACGTGGGGTCGAGGGAGACCCAGTACTTC
few	TRBV12-3/TRBV12-4	TRBD1	TRBJ1-2	CASSLISGGNYGYTF	TGTGCCAGCAGTTTAATTTCAGGGGGTAACTATGGCTACACCTTC
-	TRBV14	TRBD1	TRBJ2-1	CASSQGTGGPLSSYNEQFF	TGTGCCAGCAGCCAAGGGACAGGGGGCCCCTTGAGCTCCTACAATGAGCAGTTCTTC
many	TRBV6-6	-	TRBJ1-6	CASSPRDNSPLHF	TGTGCCAGCAGTCCCCGTGATAATTCACCCCTCCACTTT
-	TRBV10-3	-	TRBJ2-5	CAISESLYQETQYF	TGTGCCATCAGTGAGTCCCTCTACCAAGAGACCCAGTACTTC
few	TRBV20-1	-	TRBJ1-4	CSAMGRVSEKLFF	TGCAGTGCTATGGGCAGGGTCAGTGAAAAACTGTTTTTT
-	TRBV7-7	-	TRBJ2-1	CASSRWGANEQFF	TGTGCTAGCAGCCGATGGGGGGCAAATGAGCAGTTCTTC
-	TRBV3-1	TRBD1	TRBJ2-2	CASSRSSGGRGTGELFF	TGTGCCAGCAGCCGATCCTCAGGGGGCCGTGGCACCGGGGAGCTGTTTTTT
-	TRBV6-6	TRBD1	TRBJ2-7	CASSSQTGYEQYF	TGTGCCAGCAGTTCCCAGACAGGGTACGAGCAGTACTTC
-	TRBV20-1	-	TRBJ2-1	CSASGQPSYNEQFF	TGCAGTGCTAGCGGACAGCCGTCCTACAATGAGCAGTTCTTC
few	TRBV12-3/TRBV12-4	TRBD2	TRBJ2-1	CASTPGRGGRNEQFF	TGTGCCAGCACCCCAGGCCGGGGGGGGCGCAATGAGCAGTTCTTC
-	TRBV5-1	TRBD1	TRBJ2-7	CASSQKTGGSYEQYF	TGCGCCAGCAGCCAAAAAACAGGGGGATCCTACGAGCAGTACTTC
few	TRBV7-2	-	TRBJ2-3	CASSTRQEDTQYF	TGTGCCAGCAGCACTCGACAGGAGGATACGCAGTATTTT